This TCR beta chain comes out of a study of blood T cell repertoires in COVID-19. Study background: Spain, Italy and the United States supplied samples that represented acute and convalescent COVID-19. The analysed material was cDNA or gDNA that came from T cells, B-cell-depleted T cells, or PBMCs.

As processed by the authors: From reference gene primer amplification, estimates of nucleated cell counts were derived. Clones were sequenced by immunoSEQ multiplex PCR, and TCRdb holds only the in-frame ones, with some missing. Clone size and the V and J calls come from that table; the DNA yielded D and trimming. The sample lists roughly 120,000 clones; approximately 82% were seen once. The clonotype comes from a woman aged 80 or over with acute or convalescent COVID-19. Input material: peripheral blood.

The CDR3, as DNA: TGTGCCAGCAGCCAAGATTCTCGGACTTCATCTGGAAACACCATATATTTT. Translation gives CASSQDSRTSSGNTIYF. This rearrangement joins TRBV4-2 to TRBJ1-3; no reliable D call. The V gene lost 0 bases and the J gene lost 1 base, with 13 bases spanning the gap. Germline V lookup: CDR1 LGHNA, CDR2 YNFKEQ. CDR3 length equals 17 residues.